These 9 T cell receptor beta chains share one sample of origin, sequenced in a study of blood T cell repertoires in COVID-19. TCRdb keeps only in-frame clones here, not all; method: immunoSEQ multiplex PCR. The sample lists roughly 99,000 clones, 70% to 90% occurring once. The sample comprised peripheral blood. The receptors shown here come from a man aged 45-65 years with active or convalescent COVID-19.

V usage is TRBV19 and J usage is TRBJ1-3; maybe TRBD1 (5 bases). This CDR3 is 14 amino acids long. V was cut by 3 bases and J by 4 bases, with 10 bases left in between. The V gene's germline CDR1 is LNHDA and CDR2 SQIVND (reference sequence). CDR3 nucleotide sequence: TGTGCCAGTAGTATTGCGGGACCCGGAAACACCATATATTTT. Translated: CASSIAGPGNTIYF.

The gene calls are TRBV2 and TRBJ2-7, with TRBD1 matching over 9 bases. Germline CDR1 reads SNHLY; CDR2 reads FYNNEI. The trim removed 6 bases at V and 2 bases at J, leaving 5 bases unmatched. The CDR3 extends over 14 amino acids. The CDR3 sequence is CASSGTGKTYEQYF. The CDR3 region has the DNA TGTGCCAGCAGCGGGACAGGGAAGACCTACGAGCAGTACTTC.

This chain uses TRBV27 with TRBJ2-7; D is perhaps TRBD2 (6 bases). Germline V gene data show CDR1 as MNHEY and CDR2 as SMNVEV (reference sequence). V was cut by 5 bases and J by 1 base, with 9 bases left in between. This CDR3 has 13 amino acids. In DNA form, the CDR3 reads TGTGCCAGCAGTCCGGGACTGTCCTACGAGCAGTACTTC. It is translated as CASSPGLSYEQYF.

The sample holds a few counts of this clone. V gene TRBV10-3 combines with J gene TRBJ2-7, with TRBD2 matching over 12 bases. The CDR3 spans 16 residues. The germline V gene has CDR1 ENHRY and CDR2 SYGVKD. V shed 6 bases and J 4 bases; nucleotides not matched to a gene: 10. The DNA of the CDR3 is TGTGCCATCAGCACGACTAGCGGGAGTCAAAGTTACGAGCAGTACTTC. Encoded protein: CAISTTSGSQSYEQYF.

The DNA for the CDR3 is TGTGCCATCAGTGCACTAGCGGGGGACGGACCGTTCTTC. Translation gives CAISALAGDGPFF. The rearrangement links TRBV10-3 to TRBJ2-1; 11 bases agree with TRBD2. J lost 15 bases, V lost 4 bases, and 8 bases had no gene match. CDR3 length: 13 amino acids. Per germline, CDR1 ENHRY and CDR2 SYGVKD.

V usage is TRBV5-6 and J usage is TRBJ2-2, with D perhaps TRBD2 (5 bases). The CDR3 has 12 amino acids. Germline V lookup: CDR1 SGHDT, CDR2 YYEEEE. V dropped 2 bases and J dropped 8 bases, with 7 bases sitting between them. This CDR3 reads CASSFGVGELFF. The CDR3, as DNA: TGTGCCAGCAGCTTCGGGGTGGGGGAGCTGTTTTTT.

A note on this clone: The identical CDR3 is also encoded by other nucleotide sequences in the sample. The rearrangement joins TRBV27 to TRBJ2-1; a possible D gene is TRBD1 (5 bases). The CDR3 length is 14 residues. V was cut by 1 base and J by 4 bases, with 8 bases left in between. Germline V gives CDR1 MNHEY, CDR2 SMNVEV (reference sequence). The CDR3 nucleotides read TGTGCCAGCAGTTTATTTGCAGGGTACAATGAGCAGTTCTTC. Translated, it gives CASSLFAGYNEQFF.

The V gene is TRBV19, the J gene TRBJ1-3; maybe TRBD1 (6 bases). The CDR3 has 14 residues. The V end was cut by 6 bases, the J end by 3 bases, with 12 bases between. Germline CDR1 reads LNHDA; CDR2 reads SQIVND (reference sequence). CDR3 in amino acids: CASRGTGLGNTIYF. The CDR3 region has the DNA TGTGCCAGTAGAGGAACAGGGCTTGGAAACACCATATATTTT.

This clone showed up just once. CDR3 coding DNA: TGTGCCAGCACTACAGGGGGCGTGGGAGGCTACACCTTC. It is translated as CASTTGGVGGYTF. This chain links TRBV3-1 (or the pseudogene TRBV3-2) with TRBJ1-2, with TRBD1 matching over 9 bases. The CDR3 has 13 residues. With V trimmed by 7 bases and J by 8 bases, 8 bases remained unmatched. Germline V CDR1 and CDR2: LGHDT, YNNKEL (reference sequence).